This TCR beta chain was profiled in a study of blood T cell repertoires in COVID-19. Study-level information: There were acute and convalescent COVID-19 samples, and they came from the United States, Italy and Spain. Nucleic acid was either cDNA or gDNA, and it came from T cells, B-cell-depleted T cells, or PBMCs.

Original data processing: Amplification with reference gene primers provided the estimates of nucleated cell counts. Profiled with immunoSEQ multiplex PCR; TCRdb holds only in-frame clones, not every one. V, J and clone size reflect that table, while D and trimming were determined from the DNA. Here the sample spans about 73,000 clones, 89% being singletons. Germline V CDR1 and CDR2: SGHDT, YYEEEE. After removal of 5 bases from V and 7 bases from J, the junction contained 12 bases not matched to a gene. This CDR3 spans 15 amino acids. The clonotype comes from an elderly man with acute or convalescent COVID-19. The sequenced sample consisted of peripheral blood. The chain uses TRBV5-6 and TRBJ1-2, with 9 nucleotides matching TRBD1. The CDR3 coding sequence is TGTGCCAGCAGTCACATAACCGGGACAGGGTTTGGCTACACCTTC. Its translation: CASSHITGTGFGYTF.